This is a list of T cell receptor beta chains from one sample in a study of identical twins. TCRdb reanalysed the 5' RACE reads using MiXCR and keeps one entry per CDR3 protein. The table records about 210,000 distinct CDR3 sequences, approximately 9% of them present only once. The specimen sequenced was memory (CD45RO+) T cells sorted from blood. The receptor set was obtained from a woman younger than 30 in good health. Each CDR3 is given with its conserved first and last residue. D genes are given only for firm matches. Rows give clone size only sometimes, using once, few, many, or a class for an expanded clone.

d_gene: TRBD2
v_gene: TRBV7-9
j_gene: TRBJ2-1
abundance: many
CDR3aa: CASHGPGGSYNEQFF
CDR3nt: TGTGCCAGCCACGGCCCGGGGGGGTCCTACAATGAGCAGTTCTTC

d_gene: -
v_gene: TRBV18
j_gene: TRBJ2-5
abundance: -
CDR3aa: CASSRRQNAQETQYF
CDR3nt: TGTGCCAGCTCACGGCGCCAAAACGCCCAAGAGACCCAGTACTTC

d_gene: -
v_gene: TRBV7-2
j_gene: TRBJ1-2
abundance: few
CDR3aa: CASSPRTSGYTF
CDR3nt: TGTGCCAGCAGCCCGAGGACGAGTGGCTACACCTTC

d_gene: -
v_gene: TRBV7-9
j_gene: TRBJ2-6
abundance: few
CDR3aa: CASSFNFGSGANVLTF
CDR3nt: TGTGCCAGCAGCTTCAATTTCGGCTCTGGGGCCAACGTCCTGACTTTC

d_gene: TRBD2
v_gene: TRBV12-5
j_gene: TRBJ2-1
abundance: -
CDR3aa: CASGRGLAAYNEQFF
CDR3nt: TGTGCTAGTGGCCGTGGACTAGCGGCCTACAATGAGCAGTTCTTC

d_gene: -
v_gene: TRBV29-1
j_gene: TRBJ1-1
abundance: many
CDR3aa: CSGTAGEGTEAFF
CDR3nt: TGCAGCGGGACCGCAGGGGAGGGAACTGAAGCTTTCTTT

d_gene: TRBD1
v_gene: TRBV12-3/TRBV12-4
j_gene: TRBJ2-5
abundance: many
CDR3aa: CASSRDRGETQYF
CDR3nt: TGTGCCAGCAGCCGGGACAGGGGAGAGACCCAGTACTTC

d_gene: -
v_gene: TRBV2
j_gene: TRBJ1-4
abundance: -
CDR3aa: CASSVVEKLFF
CDR3nt: TGTGCCAGCAGTGTGGTCGAAAAACTGTTTTTT

d_gene: -
v_gene: TRBV10-3
j_gene: TRBJ1-5
abundance: -
CDR3aa: CAISGTGHSNQPQHF
CDR3nt: TGTGCCATCAGTGGAACAGGGCATAGCAATCAGCCCCAGCATTTT

d_gene: TRBD2
v_gene: TRBV7-7
j_gene: TRBJ2-7
abundance: -
CDR3aa: CASSLGAGGDYEQYF
CDR3nt: TGTGCCAGCAGCTTAGGAGCGGGAGGCGACTACGAGCAGTACTTC

d_gene: -
v_gene: TRBV28
j_gene: TRBJ1-6
abundance: -
CDR3aa: CASSSPGYNSPLHF
CDR3nt: TGTGCCAGCAGTTCCCCTGGGTATAATTCACCCCTCCACTTT

d_gene: -
v_gene: TRBV20-1
j_gene: TRBJ1-2
abundance: -
CDR3aa: CSAREAGREGYTF
CDR3nt: TGCAGTGCTAGAGAAGCCGGGAGGGAAGGCTACACCTTC

d_gene: -
v_gene: TRBV7-9
j_gene: TRBJ2-5
abundance: -
CDR3aa: CASSVGNQETQYF
CDR3nt: TGTGCCAGCAGCGTAGGCAACCAAGAGACCCAGTACTTC

d_gene: -
v_gene: TRBV12-3/TRBV12-4
j_gene: TRBJ1-5
abundance: -
CDR3aa: CASSLRDNSNQPQHF
CDR3nt: TGTGCCAGCAGTTTAAGGGATAATAGCAATCAGCCCCAGCATTTT

d_gene: -
v_gene: TRBV6-6
j_gene: TRBJ2-2
abundance: many
CDR3aa: CASSTRQAANTGELFF
CDR3nt: TGTGCCAGCAGTACACGACAGGCGGCGAATACCGGGGAGCTGTTTTTT

d_gene: -
v_gene: TRBV7-2
j_gene: TRBJ2-7
abundance: -
CDR3aa: CASSLGREKGSYEQYF
CDR3nt: TGTGCCAGCAGCTTGGGCAGGGAAAAGGGATCCTACGAGCAGTACTTC

d_gene: -
v_gene: TRBV20-1
j_gene: TRBJ2-3
abundance: many
CDR3aa: CSARLGADTQYF
CDR3nt: TGCAGTGCCCGTCTAGGGGCAGATACGCAGTATTTT

d_gene: -
v_gene: TRBV12-3/TRBV12-4
j_gene: TRBJ1-4
abundance: many
CDR3aa: CASRRQNYEKLFF
CDR3nt: TGTGCCAGCAGACGACAGAACTATGAAAAACTGTTTTTT

d_gene: TRBD2
v_gene: TRBV3-1
j_gene: TRBJ2-1
abundance: few
CDR3aa: CASSQGPSGGPSYNEQFF
CDR3nt: TGTGCCAGCAGCCAAGGTCCTAGCGGGGGACCCTCCTACAATGAGCAGTTCTTC

d_gene: -
v_gene: TRBV5-5
j_gene: TRBJ2-3
abundance: many
CDR3aa: CASSLHPATDTQYF
CDR3nt: TGTGCCAGCAGCTTACACCCAGCCACAGATACGCAGTATTTT

d_gene: -
v_gene: TRBV5-1
j_gene: TRBJ1-2
abundance: -
CDR3aa: CASSLRGGGDGYTF
CDR3nt: TGCGCCAGCAGCTTGCGTGGGGGCGGGGATGGCTACACCTTC

d_gene: TRBD2
v_gene: TRBV6-1
j_gene: TRBJ2-3
abundance: -
CDR3aa: CASSQQLAGVDTQYF
CDR3nt: TGTGCCAGCAGTCAACAACTAGCGGGAGTTGATACGCAGTATTTT

d_gene: TRBD1
v_gene: TRBV12-3/TRBV12-4
j_gene: TRBJ2-7
abundance: few
CDR3aa: CASTRQGMAYEQYF
CDR3nt: TGTGCCAGCACCCGACAGGGGATGGCCTACGAGCAGTACTTC

d_gene: -
v_gene: TRBV6-5
j_gene: TRBJ1-4
abundance: -
CDR3aa: CASSYSGAPNEKLFF
CDR3nt: TGTGCCAGCAGTTATTCAGGGGCGCCAAATGAAAAACTGTTTTTT

d_gene: TRBD1
v_gene: TRBV11-2
j_gene: TRBJ2-3
abundance: few
CDR3aa: CASSLGHDRATDTQYF
CDR3nt: TGTGCCAGCAGCTTAGGCCACGACAGGGCAACAGATACGCAGTATTTT

d_gene: TRBD2
v_gene: TRBV11-3
j_gene: TRBJ2-5
abundance: -
CDR3aa: CASRSSGGHHETQYF
CDR3nt: TGTGCCAGCAGATCTAGCGGGGGCCACCATGAGACCCAGTACTTC

d_gene: TRBD1
v_gene: TRBV10-3
j_gene: TRBJ2-1
abundance: many
CDR3aa: CAVTGQTRNNEQFF
CDR3nt: TGTGCCGTAACGGGACAGACACGAAACAATGAGCAGTTCTTC

d_gene: TRBD2
v_gene: TRBV4-1
j_gene: TRBJ2-2
abundance: -
CDR3aa: CASSQDGYLAGGHTGELFF
CDR3nt: TGCGCCAGCAGCCAAGATGGCTATCTAGCGGGGGGGCACACCGGGGAGCTGTTTTTT

d_gene: TRBD1
v_gene: TRBV11-3
j_gene: TRBJ1-2
abundance: many
CDR3aa: CASSPGQGYGYTF
CDR3nt: TGTGCCAGCAGCCCCGGACAGGGGTATGGCTACACCTTC

d_gene: -
v_gene: TRBV27
j_gene: TRBJ2-2
abundance: -
CDR3aa: CASSLSTGRSNTGELFF
CDR3nt: TGTGCCAGCAGTTTATCGACCGGACGTTCGAACACCGGGGAGCTGTTTTTT

d_gene: -
v_gene: TRBV2
j_gene: TRBJ1-1
abundance: -
CDR3aa: CASRDGRGAEAFF
CDR3nt: TGTGCCAGCAGGGATGGAAGGGGGGCTGAAGCTTTCTTT

d_gene: -
v_gene: TRBV3-1
j_gene: TRBJ2-3
abundance: many
CDR3aa: CASSQGLGLGEDTQYF
CDR3nt: TGTGCCAGCAGCCAAGGTTTAGGGTTGGGAGAAGATACGCAGTATTTT

d_gene: TRBD1
v_gene: TRBV11-3
j_gene: TRBJ2-7
abundance: -
CDR3aa: CASILRDRVYEQYF
CDR3nt: TGTGCCAGCATCCTCCGGGACAGGGTCTACGAGCAGTACTTC

d_gene: TRBD2
v_gene: TRBV3-1
j_gene: TRBJ2-7
abundance: -
CDR3aa: CASSQDQEREIHEQYF
CDR3nt: TGTGCCAGCAGCCAAGATCAGGAGCGGGAGATCCACGAGCAGTACTTC

d_gene: TRBD2
v_gene: TRBV20-1
j_gene: TRBJ2-1
abundance: -
CDR3aa: CSASRGGRSYNEQFF
CDR3nt: TGCAGTGCTAGCCGCGGCGGGAGATCCTACAATGAGCAGTTCTTC

d_gene: TRBD2
v_gene: TRBV20-1
j_gene: TRBJ2-7
abundance: few
CDR3aa: CSASGRYEQYF
CDR3nt: TGCAGTGCTAGCGGGAGGTACGAGCAGTACTTC

d_gene: -
v_gene: TRBV11-2
j_gene: TRBJ2-2
abundance: -
CDR3aa: CASSFEGVVTGELFF
CDR3nt: TGTGCCAGCAGCTTCGAGGGGGTGGTCACCGGGGAGCTGTTTTTT

d_gene: TRBD1
v_gene: TRBV29-1
j_gene: TRBJ1-2
abundance: many
CDR3aa: CSVGRDRAYNYGYTF
CDR3nt: TGCAGCGTTGGCCGGGACAGAGCGTATAACTATGGCTACACCTTC

d_gene: -
v_gene: TRBV12-3/TRBV12-4
j_gene: TRBJ2-7
abundance: few
CDR3aa: CASSPRTTTVDEQYF
CDR3nt: TGTGCCAGCAGTCCGAGGACTACCACGGTCGACGAGCAGTACTTC